The 32 T cell receptor beta chains in this list originate from one sample, sequenced in a study of tumor-infiltrating lymphocytes in primary liver carcinoma. Co-extracted RNA and DNA came from 20-30 mg of unsorted bulk tissue. TCR beta cDNA came from approximately 540 ng total RNA, primed with a constant-region primer. Three nested multiplex PCR rounds of slightly modified ARM-PCR generated TCR beta libraries. The two initial PCR rounds, roughly 9 cycles each, used TRBV1-TRBV30 forward and C-beta reverse primers. TCRdb itself ran the multiplex PCR reads through MiXCR, one entry per CDR3 protein. This table holds about 120,000 distinct CDR3 sequences, around two thirds found once. The sequenced sample was tumor-adjacent normal liver tissue. The source of these receptors is a woman in her sixties with primary liver carcinoma and hepatitis B virus infection.

The CDR3 here is CASSVGTSGSLV. The CDR3 DNA reads TGCGCCAGCAGCGTGGGGACTAGCGGGAGTCTGGTC. This chain uses TRBV5-1 with TRBJ2-7, with 14 bases that match TRBD2. Germline V lookup: CDR1 SGHRS, CDR2 YFSETQ. The CDR3 is 12 residues long.

With regard to this clonotype: Being one base from a much bigger clone, this may be a read error. The chain links TRBV7-9 to TRBJ1-5, with D possibly TRBD1 on 5 matching bases. CDR1 and CDR2 from the germline V gene are SEHNR and FQNEAQ (reference sequence). The CDR3 runs to 16 residues. Trimming took 3 bases from V and 9 from J, leaving 21 bases between them. The CDR3 loop is CASSLWEAGRGRPQHF. CDR3 in DNA: TGTGCCAGCAGCTTGTGGGAGGCAGGGAGGGGTCGGCCCCAGCATTTT.

This clonotype was seen only a few times. A much larger clone differs by one base, so this may be a read error. The chain couples TRBV7-9 to TRBJ2-7, with D possibly TRBD2 on 5 matching bases. Trimming removed 3 bases at V and 0 bases at J, with 12 bases between. The CDR3 sequence is 15 residues long. CDR1 SEHNR and CDR2 FQNEAQ come from the germline V gene (reference sequence). CDR3 loop: CASSFGVGNSYEQYF. CDR3 bases: TGTGCCAGCAGCTTCGGGGTAGGGAACTCCTACGAGCAGTACTTC.

About this clonotype: A read error may account for a junction end that differs from germline. The rearrangement joins TRBV5-5 to TRBJ2-1; D may be TRBD2 (6 bases). The CDR3 length is 15 residues. CDR1 and CDR2 from the germline V gene are SGHKS and YYEKEE (reference sequence). CDR3 bases: TGTGCCAGCAGCCAAATGGGACTTTATTCTAATGGGCAGTTCTTC. Translated, it gives CASSQMGLYSNGQFF. The full variable domain, its missing parts supplied by reference TRBV5-5 and TRBJ2-1, is DAGVTQSPTHLIKTRGQQVTLRCSPISGHKSVSWYQQVLGQGPQFIFQYYEKEERGRGNFPDRFSARQFPNYSSELNVNALLLGDSALYLCASSQMGLYSNGQFFGPGTRLTVL.

The J gene is TRBJ2-3, the V gene TRBV7-8; the match to TRBD1 covers 10 bases. Germline V CDR1 and CDR2: SGHVS, FQNEAQ. Trimming took 9 bases from V and 4 from J; bases not matched to a gene: 13. The CDR3 runs 16 residues. The CDR3 DNA sequence: TGTGCCAGTAGCCTACCCGGGACAGGGGTTCCAGATACGCAGTATTTT. It codes for CASSLPGTGVPDTQYF.

The CDR3: CANSPSMGDTGELFF. For the CDR3, the DNA is TGTGCCAACAGTCCTAGTATGGGGGACACCGGGGAGCTGTTTTTT. The chain uses TRBV11-2 and TRBJ2-2, with D possibly called TRBD1 or TRBD2 (5 bases each). Trimming pared 10 bases from V and 3 bases from J, leaving 18 bases between. The CDR3 is made up of 15 amino acids. Germline assignment: CDR1 SGHAT and CDR2 FQNNGV. Supplemented by reference TRBV11-2 and TRBJ2-2, the full variable domain reads EAGVAQSPRYKIIEKRQSVAFWCNPISGHATLYWYQQILGQGPKLLIQFQNNGVVDDSQLPKDRFSAERLKGVDSTLKIQPAKLEDSAVYLCANSPSMGDTGELFFGEGSRLTVL.

In DNA form, the CDR3 reads TGTGCCAGCAGTGCCCCGCGGCGGGGGATCTGCGAGCAGTACTTC. Protein: CASSAPRRGICEQYF. V and J are TRBV6-2 or TRBV6-3 and TRBJ2-7; TRBD2 aligns across 7 bases. The germline gives CDR1 MNHEY, CDR2 SVGEGT. CDR3 length equals 15 residues. The ends lost 5 bases at V and 6 bases at J; junction bases unmatched: 13.

Points on this clonotype: A much more abundant neighbour one base away suggests this may be a read error. The genes are TRBV5-1 and TRBJ2-5, with TRBD2 matching 7 bases. The CDR3 is 14 residues long. V shed 1 base, J shed 0 bases, and the junction held 0 bases outside the gene matches. Germline loops: CDR1 SGHRS, CDR2 YFSETQ. The CDR3, as DNA: TGCGCCAGCAGCTTGAGCGGGAACCAAGAGACCCAGTACTTC. The encoded protein is CASSLSGNQETQYF.

This clonotype was recorded at least ten times. V usage is TRBV5-6 and J usage is TRBJ1-2; perhaps TRBD1 as D (6 bases). V lost 4 bases, J lost 5 bases, and 18 bases lay in between. This CDR3 comprises 15 residues. Germline CDR1 reads SGHDT; CDR2 reads YYEEEE. This CDR3 is CASSPSAGGSYGYTF. As DNA, the CDR3 is TGTGCCAGCAGCCCCTCGGCGGGGGGCTCGTATGGCTACACCTTC.

Worth noting for this clonotype: Sequence at one end of the junction differs from germline and may be a read error. The genes are TRBV28 and TRBJ2-7; no definite D call. The length of the CDR3 is 15 residues. Germline V gene data show CDR1 as MDHEN and CDR2 as SYDVKM. CDR3 amino acids: CASSFLETPNYEQYF. The DNA for the CDR3 is TGTGCTAGCAGCTTTTTGGAGACACCCAATTACGAGCAGTATTTC.

Of note for this clonotype: At one boundary the junction diverges from the germline segment, which might be a read error. The chain is built from TRBV14 and TRBJ2-3; 7 nucleotides match TRBD2. The germline V gene has CDR1 SGHDN and CDR2 FVKESK. The CDR3 is 11 residues long. Written as DNA, the CDR3 is TGTGTCAGCAACCAAGTTTGCGGGAGAGGTTTT. Protein product: CVSNQVCGRGF.

With respect to this clonotype: A much more abundant neighbour one base away suggests this may be a read error. The chain combines TRBV12-3 or TRBV12-4 with TRBJ2-3; D is unresolved. V was trimmed by 8 bases and J by 4 bases, leaving 10 bases between them. This CDR3 region has 12 residues. CDR3 loop: CASGRWADTQYF. In DNA form, the CDR3 reads TGTGCCAGCGGGCGATGGGCAGATACGCAGTATTTT.

At least ten counts were recorded for this clonotype. The V gene is TRBV4-1, the J gene TRBJ1-5, with TRBD1 identical over 7 bases. From germline, CDR1 is MGHRA and CDR2 YSYEKL. The V and J ends lost 1 base and 10 bases, in that order; junction bases with no gene match: 10. The CDR3 sequence is 15 residues long. The CDR3 region is CASSQGHGQAHPQHF. CDR3 in DNA: TGCGCCAGCAGCCAAGGGCACGGACAGGCTCACCCCCAGCATTTT.

Concerning this clonotype itself: One end of the junction fails to match germline, which may point to a read error. The chain joins TRBV3-1 to TRBJ1-5; 10 nucleotides agree with TRBD1. Germline loops: CDR1 LGHDT, CDR2 YNNKEL (reference sequence). The CDR3 covers 14 residues. CDR3 bases: TGTGCCATCAGTCGGACAGGGGGTAATCAGCCCCAGCACTTT. Protein sequence: CAISRTGGNQPQHF.

Comment on this clonotype: A junction boundary mismatches the germline segment, possibly from a read error. This rearrangement joins TRBV6-6 to TRBJ1-1, with D possibly matching TRBD1 (5 bases). The CDR3 runs to 15 residues. Germline CDR1 and CDR2: MNHNY and SVGAGI (reference sequence). Here the CDR3 reads CAISYGTGQATEAFF. The CDR3 region has the DNA TGTGCCATCAGTTACGGAACAGGCCAAGCGACTGAAGCTTTCTTT.

Concerning this clonotype itself: Because it lacks the conserved phenylalanine or tryptophan at the end, this CDR3 is likely a read error. The V and J genes are TRBV30 and TRBJ1-5; TRBD1 matches 11 bases. Germline loops: CDR1 GTSNPN, CDR2 SVGIG (reference sequence). CDR3 length: 15 residues. The CDR3 bases are TGTGCATGGAAAGGGACAGGGGGGTTTGGTCAGCCCCAGCATTAT. This sequence encodes CAWKGTGGFGQPQHY.

As concerns this clonotype: Lacking the conserved final phenylalanine or tryptophan, this CDR3 likely reflects a read error. The chain is built from TRBV6-1 and TRBJ2-7; 7 nucleotides align to TRBD2. The germline gives CDR1 MNHNS, CDR2 SASEGT. V trimming: 2 bases; J trimming: 4 bases; junction bases outside the gene matches: 14. The CDR3 covers 17 residues. The CDR3 DNA is TGTGCCAGCAGTGAATCCCCCCATCTAGTGGGAGGGTACGAGCAGTACATA. This gives the protein CASSESPHLVGGYEQYI.

On this clonotype itself: One end of the junction does not line up with germline, which may come from a read error. V gene TRBV11-2 combines with J gene TRBJ2-4; D may be TRBD2 (6 bases). Germline assignment: CDR1 SGHAT and CDR2 FQNNGV. There are 17 residues in the CDR3. CDR3: CVSSLAAAGSVKNIQYF. The DNA of the CDR3 is TGTGTCAGCAGCTTAGCGGCCGCAGGGTCCGTCAAAAACATTCAGTATTTC. Full variable domain (missing parts from reference TRBV11-2 and TRBJ2-4): EAGVAQSPRYKIIEKRQSVAFWCNPISGHATLYWYQQILGQGPKLLIQFQNNGVVDDSQLPKDRFSAERLKGVDSTLKIQPAKLEDSAVYLCVSSLAAAGSVKNIQYFGAGTRLSVL.

At least ten counts were recorded for this clonotype. The chain joins TRBV4-1 to TRBJ2-7; 11 bases fit TRBD2. V was clipped by 3 bases and J by 7 bases; unmatched bases: 5. Germline CDR1 is MGHRA and CDR2 is YSYEKL. This CDR3 is 14 amino acids long. In DNA, the CDR3 is TGCGCCAGCAGCCATGGACTAGCGGGTCATGAGCAGTACTTC. Translation gives CASSHGLAGHEQYF.

As concerns this clonotype: The final CDR3 position lacks the conserved phenylalanine or tryptophan, pointing to a likely read error. The limits of the CDR3 on the DNA are not certain, so only TCRdb's listed CDR3 is given. The rearrangement links TRBV11-2 to TRBJ1-6. In germline, CDR1 is SGHAT, CDR2 FQNNGV. From its first to its last residue, the CDR3 has 15 amino acids. This CDR3 is CASSLESRYNSPLLL.

This chain connects TRBV24-1 to TRBJ2-3; TRBD1 is a possible D gene (6 bases). Per the germline V gene, CDR1 is KGHDR and CDR2 is SFDVKD. The V and J ends lost 3 bases and 2 bases respectively, with 8 bases between them. The CDR3 covers 14 residues. The CDR3, as DNA: TGTGCCACCAGTGATCGGGACACCACAGATACGCAGTATTTT. Translation gives CATSDRDTTDTQYF.

This clonotype came up a few times. The chain links TRBV20-1 to TRBJ1-4, with 8 positions matching TRBD1. The CDR3 is 16 amino acids. Germline lookup yields CDR1 DFQATT and CDR2 SNEGSKA (reference sequence). V lost 1 base to trimming and J lost 3 bases; unmatched junction nucleotides: 7. The CDR3, as DNA: TGCAGTGCTAGAGCGCAGGGGGCTCTGGCTAATGAAAAACTGTTTTTT. Translating gives CSARAQGALANEKLFF.

Comment on this clonotype: One end of the junction is discordant with germline, which a read error may explain. V gene TRBV30 combines with J gene TRBJ1-4; D gene uncertain. The length of the CDR3 is 14 residues. Germline-derived CDR1 and CDR2 are GTSNPN and SVGIG (reference sequence). As DNA, the CDR3 is TGTGCATGGAGTCTAAGCGGGCTCGGTGAAAAATTGTTTTTT. It yields the protein CAWSLSGLGEKLFF.

The gene calls are TRBV12-3 or TRBV12-4 and TRBJ2-1, with 10 bases identical to TRBD1. The CDR3 consists of 14 residues. V trimming: 11 bases; J trimming: 4 bases; junction bases outside the gene matches: 8. Written as DNA, the CDR3 is TGTGCCTACAGACGACAGGGGGCATACAATGAGCAGTTCTTC. This codes for CAYRRQGAYNEQFF.

The genes are TRBV7-2 and TRBJ2-3; possibly TRBD1 for D (6 bases). In germline, CDR1 is SGHTA, CDR2 FQGNSA. V was cut by 1 base and J by 3 bases, with 14 bases left in between. CDR3 length: 16 amino acids. This CDR3 reads CASSLGFRQGTDTQYF. The DNA for the CDR3 is TGTGCCAGCAGCTTAGGGTTCAGGCAGGGGACAGATACGCAGTATTTT.

Here the CDR3 reads CASGSWTIGTLSGANVLTF. In DNA, the CDR3 is TGTGCCAGCGGCTCCTGGACTATCGGTACCTTATCTGGGGCCAACGTCCTGACTTTC. The chain combines TRBV7-9 with TRBJ2-6, with D possibly matching TRBD2 (6 bases). With 8 bases removed from V and 1 base from J, the gap between germline ends came to 24 bases. The CDR3 has 19 residues. The germline CDR1 and CDR2 sequences are SEHNR and FQNEAQ (reference sequence).

Note on this clonotype: Relative to the germline gene, one junction end is altered; a read error may explain this. The chain links TRBV28 to TRBJ2-1; D is ambiguous. The CDR3 has 16 residues. Germline CDR1 is MDHEN and CDR2 is SYDVKM. CDR3 nucleotide sequence: TGTGCCAGCAGTCTCCCGGCCGCGAGCTCCTACAATAAGCAGTTCTTC. Its translation is CASSLPAASSYNKQFF.

This clonotype was observed a handful of times. This chain joins TRBV28 and TRBJ1-2; TRBD1 matches at 9 bases. This CDR3 has 16 residues. The germline V gene has CDR1 MDHEN and CDR2 SYDVKM. The V and J ends lost 6 bases and 3 bases, in that order; junction bases with no gene match: 11. CDR3 in DNA: TGTGCCAGCAGACCACTTCCCGGGACAGGGTACTATGGCTACACCTTC. This gives the protein CASRPLPGTGYYGYTF.

In DNA, the CDR3 is TGTGCCAGCAGTCGACTAAACCCCGAGGTTGCTAAAGAGCAGTTCTTC. Amino acid sequence: CASSRLNPEVAKEQFF. The chain combines TRBV11-2 with TRBJ2-1, with D tentatively TRBD2 (5 bases). The CDR3 loop spans 16 amino acids. Germline-derived CDR1 and CDR2 are SGHAT and FQNNGV. V was cut by 6 bases and J by 10 bases, with 25 bases left in between.

The chain couples TRBV7-3 to TRBJ2-1; D is undetermined. CDR3 length: 15 amino acids. The V end was cut by 0 bases, the J end by 3 bases, with 9 bases between. Germline lookup yields CDR1 SGHTA and CDR2 FQGTGA. The CDR3 region has the DNA TGTGCCAGCAGCTTAACAGGGTTGAACTACAATGAGCAGTTCTTC. Translating gives CASSLTGLNYNEQFF.

Of note for this clonotype: A junction boundary mismatches the germline segment, possibly from a read error. This sequence joins TRBV6-1 and TRBJ2-2, with a weak D call TRBD2 (5 bases). The CDR3 totals 14 residues. Per the germline V gene, CDR1 is MNHNS and CDR2 is SASEGT. CDR3 nucleotides: TGTGTCAGCAGTGAACTGTTCTTGAGGGTGGGGCTGTTTTTT. The encoded protein is CVSSELFLRVGLFF.

Regarding this clonotype: A read error may be the cause here, since a much bigger clone is one base away. The V call is TRBV30, the J call TRBJ2-3; 7 bases fit TRBD1. CDR1 GTSNPN and CDR2 SVGIG come from the germline V gene (reference sequence). The CDR3 length is 14 residues. Trimming at V came to 8 bases and at J to 3 bases, leaving 11 bases not matched to a gene. The CDR3: CAASGGIETDTQYF. CDR3 sequence (DNA): TGTGCCGCATCAGGGGGTATTGAGACAGATACGCAGTATTTT.